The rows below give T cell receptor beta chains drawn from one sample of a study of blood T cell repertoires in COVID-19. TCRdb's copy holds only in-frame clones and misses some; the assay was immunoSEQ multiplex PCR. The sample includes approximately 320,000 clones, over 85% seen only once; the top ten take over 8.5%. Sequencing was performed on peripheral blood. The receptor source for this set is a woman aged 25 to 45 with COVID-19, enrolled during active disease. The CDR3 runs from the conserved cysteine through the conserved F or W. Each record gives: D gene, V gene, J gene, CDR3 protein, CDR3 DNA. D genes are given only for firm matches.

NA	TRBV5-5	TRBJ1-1	CASSLEGHMNTEAFF	TGTGCCAGCAGCTTGGAGGGGCACATGAACACTGAAGCTTTCTTT
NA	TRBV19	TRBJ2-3	CASSSLATDTQYF	TGTGCCAGTAGTTCCCTAGCGACAGATACGCAGTATTTT
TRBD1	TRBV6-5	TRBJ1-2	CASSYTGTAGYTF	TGTGCCAGCAGTTACACCGGGACAGCCGGCTACACCTTC
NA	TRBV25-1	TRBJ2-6	CASSGDSGANVLTF	TGTGCCAGCAGTGGAGACTCTGGGGCCAACGTCCTGACTTTC
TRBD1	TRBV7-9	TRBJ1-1	CASSPGQGDTEAFF	TGTGCCAGCAGCCCGGGACAGGGGGACACTGAAGCTTTCTTT
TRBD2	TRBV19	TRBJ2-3	CASSIGRGGTDTQYF	TGTGCCAGTAGTATTGGGCGGGGGGGCACAGATACGCAGTATTTT
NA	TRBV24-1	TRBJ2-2	CATSDWATGELFF	TGTGCCACCAGTGATTGGGCAACCGGGGAGCTGTTTTTT
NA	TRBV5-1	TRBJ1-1	CASSLNRAGEAFF	TGCGCCAGCAGCTTGAACAGGGCCGGGGAAGCTTTCTTT
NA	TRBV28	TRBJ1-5	CASSPIRIPRGQPQHF	TGTGCCAGCAGTCCAATCCGGATCCCCCGGGGTCAGCCCCAGCATTTT
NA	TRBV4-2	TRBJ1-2	CASSQDVEGIGYGYTF	TGTGCCAGCAGCCAAGATGTGGAGGGGATAGGCTATGGCTACACCTTC
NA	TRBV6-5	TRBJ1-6	CASSRGIGNSPLHF	TGTGCCAGCAGTCGGGGTATAGGTAATTCACCCCTCCACTTT
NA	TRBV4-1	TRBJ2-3	CASSQIAGTDTQYF	TGCGCCAGCAGCCAAATAGCGGGCACAGATACGCAGTATTTT
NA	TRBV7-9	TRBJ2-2	CASSPLGQRGNTGELFF	TGTGCCAGCAGTCCCTTGGGACAAAGGGGTAACACCGGGGAGCTGTTTTTT
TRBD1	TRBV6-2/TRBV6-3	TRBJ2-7	CASSRTLGQGIYEQYF	TGTGCCAGCAGTCGCACCCTAGGACAGGGAATCTACGAGCAGTACTTC
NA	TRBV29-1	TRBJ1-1	CSVAPAGLMNTEAFF	TGCAGCGTTGCGCCCGCAGGGCTCATGAACACTGAAGCTTTCTTT
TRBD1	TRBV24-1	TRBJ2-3	CATSDRSGQGADTQYF	TGTGCCACCAGCGACAGGTCGGGACAGGGGGCAGATACGCAGTATTTT
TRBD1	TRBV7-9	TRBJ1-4	CASSLLGQALGKLFF	TGTGCCAGCAGCTTATTAGGACAGGCTCTAGGAAAACTGTTTTTT
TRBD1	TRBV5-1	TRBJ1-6	CASSFASPGQGYSPLHF	TGCGCCAGCAGCTTTGCCTCCCCGGGACAGGGATATTCACCCCTCCACTTT
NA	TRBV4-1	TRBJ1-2	CASSQLENYGYTF	TGCGCCAGCAGCCAATTAGAAAACTATGGCTACACCTTC
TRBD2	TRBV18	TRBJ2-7	CASSVGAGLLYEQYF	TGTGCCAGCTCAGTCGGGGCGGGACTACTATACGAGCAGTACTTC
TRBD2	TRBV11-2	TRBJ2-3	CASSPGLADTDTQYF	TGTGCCAGCAGCCCCGGACTAGCGGACACAGATACGCAGTATTTT
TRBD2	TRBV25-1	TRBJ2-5	CASSEQEASGGTQYF	TGTGCCAGCAGTGAGCAGGAGGCCTCGGGGGGGACCCAGTACTTC
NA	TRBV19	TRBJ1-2	CASSPRGFGYTF	TGTGCCAGTAGTCCCAGGGGTTTTGGCTACACCTTC
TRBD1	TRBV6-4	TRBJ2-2	CASRPGTGGTGELFF	TGTGCCAGCAGGCCCGGGACAGGGGGCACCGGGGAGCTGTTTTTT
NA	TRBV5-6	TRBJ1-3	CASSYRAGNTIYF	TGTGCCAGCAGCTACAGGGCGGGAAACACCATATATTTT
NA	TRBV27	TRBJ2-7	CASRHRGGYSYEQYF	TGTGCCAGCAGGCACAGGGGGGGATACTCCTACGAGCAGTACTTC
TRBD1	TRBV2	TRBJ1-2	CASSPGGLLYGYTF	TGTGCCAGCAGTCCAGGGGGTTTGCTATATGGCTACACCTTC